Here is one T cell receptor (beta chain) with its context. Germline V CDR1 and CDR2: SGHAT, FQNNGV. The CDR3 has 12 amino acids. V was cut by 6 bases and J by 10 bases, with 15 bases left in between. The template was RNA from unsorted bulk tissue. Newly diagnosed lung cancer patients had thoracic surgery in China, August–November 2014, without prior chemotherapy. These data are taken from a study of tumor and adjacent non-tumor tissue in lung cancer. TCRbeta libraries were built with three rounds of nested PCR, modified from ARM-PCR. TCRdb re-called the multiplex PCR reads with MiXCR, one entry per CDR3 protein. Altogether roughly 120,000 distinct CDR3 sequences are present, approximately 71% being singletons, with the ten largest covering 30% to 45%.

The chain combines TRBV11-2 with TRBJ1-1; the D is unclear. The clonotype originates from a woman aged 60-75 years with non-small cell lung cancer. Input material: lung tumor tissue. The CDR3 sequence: CASRLEHAVAFF. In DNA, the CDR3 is TGTGCCAGCAGGCTCGAACACGCGGTAGCTTTCTTT.